Presented here are 27 T cell receptor beta chains from one specimen sequenced in a study of OX40 agonist ivuxolimab in advanced cancers. Produced via immunoSEQ multiplex PCR; TCRdb's table is partial and in-frame only. In the table there are about 80,000 clones, 85% to 95% of which are singletons. The sample here was CD4+ or CD8+ T cells sorted from blood, taken in a trial of the OX40 agonist ivuxolimab. These receptors originate from an adult with an advanced solid tumor such as melanoma, head and neck, liver or kidney cancer.

V usage is TRBV9 and J usage is TRBJ2-5, with D perhaps matching TRBD1 (5 bases). V lost 0 bases to trimming and J lost 2 bases, with 11 bases between them. The CDR3 has 15 amino acids. The germline gives CDR1 SGDLS, CDR2 YYNGEE. CDR3 bases: TGTGCCAGCAGCGTAGGCAGGGTGGAGCAAGAGACCCAGTACTTC. Residues: CASSVGRVEQETQYF. The full variable domain, rest sourced from reference TRBV9 and TRBJ2-5, is DSGVTQTPKHLITATGQRVTLRCSPRSGDLSVYWYQQSLDQGLQFLIQYYNGEERAKGNILERFSAQQFPDLHSELNLSSLELGDSALYFCASSVGRVEQETQYFGPGTRLLVL.

This chain uses TRBV9 with TRBJ2-3, with D possibly called TRBD1 or TRBD2 (5 bases each). V gave up 4 bases and J gave up 4 bases, with 13 bases separating them. CDR3 size: 14 residues. The germline gives CDR1 SGDLS, CDR2 YYNGEE. For the CDR3, the DNA is TGTGCCAGCAGCTTGGGACGGGCAGCAGATACGCAGTATTTT. This codes for CASSLGRAADTQYF.

The chain has TRBV7-3 and TRBJ2-1; TRBD2 agrees at 13 bases. The CDR3 extends over 15 amino acids. Germline V gene sequence: CDR1 SGHTA, CDR2 FQGTGA. Germline trimming cut 5 bases from V and 9 bases from J; bases unmatched to any gene: 7. For the CDR3, the DNA is TGTGCCAGCAGCGAAGGACTAGCGGGAGTGTCTGAGCAGTTCTTC. It codes for CASSEGLAGVSEQFF.

V and J are TRBV10-3 and TRBJ2-5; tentatively, D is TRBD1 or TRBD2 (5 bases each). This CDR3 is 12 amino acids long. V was trimmed by 6 bases and J by 1 base, leaving 6 bases between them. Looked up from germline, CDR1 is ENHRY and CDR2 is SYGVKD. The chain's CDR3 is CAISGTQETQYF. In DNA, the CDR3 is TGTGCCATCAGCGGGACCCAAGAGACCCAGTACTTC.

V is TRBV6-5 and J is TRBJ2-1; 11 bases line up with TRBD2. CDR3 length: 15 amino acids. Germline trimming cut 6 bases from V and 3 bases from J; bases unmatched to any gene: 4. Germline V CDR1 and CDR2: MNHEY, SVGAGI. The CDR3 region is CASRGLAGFYNEQFF. CDR3 coding DNA: TGTGCCAGCAGAGGACTAGCGGGCTTCTACAATGAGCAGTTCTTC.

The chain couples TRBV7-2 to TRBJ2-5; TRBD1 matches at 8 bases. CDR1 and CDR2 (germline): SGHTA, FQGNSA. After removal of 5 bases from V and 2 bases from J, the junction contained 7 bases not matched to a gene. CDR3 size: 15 residues. CDR3 DNA sequence: TGTGCCAGCAGCCCACCAGGGGGCGAGCAAGAGACCCAGTACTTC. Amino acids: CASSPPGGEQETQYF.

V is TRBV2 and J is TRBJ1-1; tentatively, D is TRBD1 (5 bases). CDR3 length equals 12 residues. Deletions cut 5 bases from V and 8 bases from J, with 12 bases between. Germline V gene lookup returns CDR1 SNHLY and CDR2 FYNNEI. In DNA form, the CDR3 reads TGTGCCAGCAGTTGGGACCTCGGGGAAGCTTTCTTT. The encoded protein is CASSWDLGEAFF.

The V gene is TRBV7-2, the J gene TRBJ2-7, with a tentative D call TRBD2 (6 bases). CDR3 length: 13 amino acids. CDR1 SGHTA and CDR2 FQGNSA come from the germline V gene. V was clipped by 8 bases and J by 4 bases, with 15 bases between them. The CDR3 nucleotides read TGTGCCAGCGGCGGGGCCAGCAGGTACGAGCAGTACTTC. Translated, it gives CASGGASRYEQYF.

The J gene is TRBJ2-2, the V gene TRBV7-3; no firm D call. The CDR3 has 16 residues. Germline CDR1 SGHTA, CDR2 FQGTGA. With 1 base removed from V and 0 bases from J, the gap between germline ends came to 9 bases. The CDR3 is CASSLITAANTGELFF. The CDR3 nucleotides are TGTGCCAGCAGCTTAATTACGGCGGCGAACACCGGGGAGCTGTTTTTT.

The V and J genes are TRBV18 and TRBJ1-2; 7 nucleotides agree with TRBD1. The CDR3 extends over 13 amino acids. The V gene end was trimmed by 3 bases and the J gene end by 7 bases; junction bases not matched to a gene: 5. CDR1 is KGHSH and CDR2 is LQKENI in the germline V gene. CDR3 DNA sequence: TGTGCCAGCTCACCCCCTGACAGGGTTGGCTACACCTTC. Translated, it gives CASSPPDRVGYTF.

The chain couples TRBV5-1 to TRBJ2-7, with TRBD2 identical over 11 bases. This CDR3 spans 17 amino acids. CDR1 SGHRS and CDR2 YFSETQ come from the germline V gene. J lost 3 bases, V lost 0 bases, and 8 bases had no gene match. The CDR3 DNA sequence: TGCGCCAGCAGCTTGGGGCTAGCGGGAGGAAAAAACTACGAGCAGTACTTC. This codes for CASSLGLAGGKNYEQYF.

The chain joins TRBV7-3 to TRBJ2-3, with 12 bases lining up with TRBD2. Trimming took 3 bases from V and 6 from J; bases not matched to a gene: 4. CDR1 and CDR2 from the germline V gene are SGHTA and FQGTGA. This CDR3 has 15 residues. The CDR3: CASSFSSGRGDTQYF. For the CDR3, the DNA is TGTGCCAGCAGCTTCTCTAGCGGGAGGGGCGATACGCAGTATTTT.

This chain uses TRBV9 with TRBJ1-2, with D tentatively TRBD1 (5 bases). The germline V gene encodes CDR1 SGDLS and CDR2 YYNGEE. The CDR3 length is 18 residues. The V end was cut by 0 bases, the J end by 4 bases, with 22 bases between. In nucleotides, the CDR3 is TGTGCCAGCAGCGTAGGTGGGGTCGGGGGACGCCGAAGCTATGGCTACACCTTC. The encoded protein is CASSVGGVGGRRSYGYTF.

The chain links TRBV7-2 to TRBJ2-5; no firm D call. The CDR3 is 16 residues long. Trimming pared 1 base from V and 3 bases from J, leaving 15 bases between. Germline V lookup: CDR1 SGHTA, CDR2 FQGNSA. In DNA, the CDR3 is TGTGCCAGCAGCTTAGGGGTTTTCAGTGACGAAGAGACCCAGTACTTC. Translated: CASSLGVFSDEETQYF.

This rearrangement joins TRBV11-2 to TRBJ1-2, with D perhaps TRBD1 (6 bases). The CDR3 spans 16 residues. V lost 4 bases and J lost 2, with 17 bases in between. Germline V gives CDR1 SGHAT, CDR2 FQNNGV. The chain's CDR3 is CASSYRGQTGNYGYTF. CDR3 coding DNA: TGTGCCAGCAGCTATAGAGGACAGACAGGCAACTATGGCTACACCTTC.

The J gene is TRBJ2-3, the V gene TRBV7-8; the D is unclear. V was cut by 6 bases and J by 6 bases, with 16 bases left in between. Germline CDR1 and CDR2: SGHVS and FQNEAQ. The length of the CDR3 is 14 residues. The CDR3 reads CASRSGHPYDTQYF. Here the CDR3 DNA reads TGTGCCAGCAGGTCCGGGCACCCTTATGATACGCAGTATTTT.

The chain uses TRBV2 and TRBJ2-3; D is perhaps TRBD2 (6 bases). With 6 bases removed from V and 1 base from J, the gap between germline ends came to 11 bases. Looked up from germline, CDR1 is SNHLY and CDR2 is FYNNEI. The CDR3 has 14 amino acids. CDR3 DNA sequence: TGTGCCAGCAGCCGGAGGGCCCGCACAGATACGCAGTATTTT. Translated: CASSRRARTDTQYF.

This clone is a singleton in its sample. The chain carries TRBV30 and TRBJ1-2; no clear D gene. From germline, CDR1 is GTSNPN and CDR2 SVGIG (reference sequence). The CDR3 loop spans 10 amino acids. Trimming cost V 8 bases and J 7 bases, with 11 bases left between them. The CDR3 nucleotides are TGTGCCCTGGAGGACGGTGGCTACACCTTC. Amino acids: CALEDGGYTF.

The V and J genes are TRBV6-1 and TRBJ2-5, with TRBD1 as a possible D gene (5 bases). With 6 bases removed from V and 5 bases from J, the gap between germline ends came to 16 bases. CDR1 and CDR2 (germline): MNHNS, SASEGT. The CDR3 is 14 residues long. The CDR3: CASSNSWTQETQYF. The CDR3 bases are TGTGCCAGCAGCAATTCATGGACACAGGAGACCCAGTACTTC.

V gene TRBV2 combines with J gene TRBJ2-3; D gene ambiguous. The CDR3 runs 13 residues. CDR1 SNHLY and CDR2 FYNNEI come from the germline V gene. Trimming cost V 11 bases and J 1 base, with 13 bases left between them. The CDR3 loop is CAGSSERTDTQYF. The CDR3 nucleotides read TGTGCCGGAAGCTCCGAACGCACAGATACGCAGTATTTT.

The chain combines TRBV11-3 with TRBJ2-7; D is unresolved. Germline V gene data show CDR1 as SGHNT and CDR2 as YENEEA. The length of the CDR3 is 12 residues. V shed 5 bases and J shed 4 bases, with 9 bases lying between them. The CDR3 sequence: CASSRLLYEQYF. The CDR3 DNA follows: TGTGCCAGCAGCCGCTTACTGTACGAGCAGTACTTC.

The CDR3, as DNA: TGCGCCAGCAGCCTGCCGGAGGACACCGGGGAGCTGTTTTTT. Translating gives CASSLPEDTGELFF. The genes are TRBV5-1 and TRBJ2-2; D perhaps matches TRBD2 (5 bases). The CDR3 totals 14 residues. CDR1 and CDR2 (germline): SGHRS, YFSETQ. Trimming took off 4 bases at V and 3 bases at J, with 10 bases between the two ends.

The chain uses TRBV6-1 and TRBJ1-3; tentatively, D is TRBD1 (6 bases). The germline gives CDR1 MNHNS, CDR2 SASEGT. The germline V and J ends were trimmed by 6 bases and 2 bases, with 11 bases remaining between them. The CDR3 spans 14 residues. As DNA, the CDR3 is TGTGCCAGCAGGAAGGGGGGGACTGGAAACACCATATATTTT. It yields the protein CASRKGGTGNTIYF.

V and J are TRBV10-3 and TRBJ1-3, with unresolved D. Trimming took 2 bases from V and 0 from J, leaving 8 bases between them. This CDR3 is 15 amino acids long. From germline, CDR1 is ENHRY and CDR2 SYGVKD. The CDR3 spells CAISERSLSGNTIYF. The DNA for the CDR3 is TGTGCCATCAGTGAGAGGTCGCTCTCTGGAAACACCATATATTTT.

The V and J genes are TRBV28 and TRBJ2-2; 9 bases map to TRBD2. V was pared by 1 base and J by 5 bases, with 2 bases of the junction left unmatched. Germline V gene data show CDR1 as MDHEN and CDR2 as SYDVKM. The CDR3 totals 15 residues. CDR3 coding DNA: TGTGCCAGCAGTTTATTCAGCGGGGGGACCGGGGAGCTGTTTTTT. It yields the protein CASSLFSGGTGELFF.

Of note for this clone: The same CDR3 arises from other DNA sequences in this sample as well. This chain joins TRBV18 and TRBJ2-5, with D unclear. This CDR3 region has 11 residues. Germline loops: CDR1 KGHSH, CDR2 LQKENI. Trimming removed 2 bases from V and 5 bases from J, with 3 bases in between. The CDR3 sequence: CASSPGETQYF. Here the CDR3 DNA reads TGTGCCAGCTCACCAGGGGAGACCCAGTACTTC.

The genes are TRBV7-6 and TRBJ1-1, with D tentatively TRBD1 (6 bases). V lost 7 bases and J 1 base, leaving 13 bases between the germline ends. CDR3 length: 14 residues. Germline V gene sequence: CDR1 SGHVS, CDR2 FNYEAQ. In DNA form, the CDR3 reads TGTGCCAGCACCCAGGGGCAGCCGAACACTGAAGCTTTCTTT. It specifies CASTQGQPNTEAFF. Looking up the rest from reference TRBV7-6 and TRBJ1-1 gives the full variable domain: GAGVSQSPRYKVTKRGQDVALRCDPISGHVSLYWYRQALGQGPEFLTYFNYEAQQDKSGLPNDRFSAERPEGSISTLTIQRTEQRDSAMYRCASTQGQPNTEAFFGQGTRLTVV.